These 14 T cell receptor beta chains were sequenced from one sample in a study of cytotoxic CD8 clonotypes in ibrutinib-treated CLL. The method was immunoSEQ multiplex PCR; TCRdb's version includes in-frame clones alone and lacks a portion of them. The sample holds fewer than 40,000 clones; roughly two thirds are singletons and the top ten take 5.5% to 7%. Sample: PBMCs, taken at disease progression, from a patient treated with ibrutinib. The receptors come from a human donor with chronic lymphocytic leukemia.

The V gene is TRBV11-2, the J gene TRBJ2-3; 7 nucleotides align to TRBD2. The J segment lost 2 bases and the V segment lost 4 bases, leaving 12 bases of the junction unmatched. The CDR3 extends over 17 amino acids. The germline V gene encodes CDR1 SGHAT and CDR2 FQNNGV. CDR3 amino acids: CASSWGRLAAYTDTQYF. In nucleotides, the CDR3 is TGTGCCAGCAGCTGGGGGAGGCTAGCGGCTTACACAGATACGCAGTATTTT. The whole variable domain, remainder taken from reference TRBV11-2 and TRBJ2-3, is EAGVAQSPRYKIIEKRQSVAFWCNPISGHATLYWYQQILGQGPKLLIQFQNNGVVDDSQLPKDRFSAERLKGVDSTLKIQPAKLEDSAVYLCASSWGRLAAYTDTQYFGPGTRLTVL.

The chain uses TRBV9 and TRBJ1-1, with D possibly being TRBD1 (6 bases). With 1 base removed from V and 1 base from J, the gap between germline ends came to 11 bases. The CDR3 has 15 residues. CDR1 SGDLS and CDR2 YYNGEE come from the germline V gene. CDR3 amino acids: CASSVRGNRNTEAFF. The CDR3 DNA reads TGTGCCAGCAGCGTAAGGGGGAACAGGAACACTGAAGCTTTCTTT.

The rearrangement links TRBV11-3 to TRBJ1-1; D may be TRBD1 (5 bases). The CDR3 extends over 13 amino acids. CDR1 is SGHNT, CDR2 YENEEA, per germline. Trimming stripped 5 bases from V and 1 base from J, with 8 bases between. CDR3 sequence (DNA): TGTGCCAGCAGCGCAACAGGGAACACTGAAGCTTTCTTT. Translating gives CASSATGNTEAFF.

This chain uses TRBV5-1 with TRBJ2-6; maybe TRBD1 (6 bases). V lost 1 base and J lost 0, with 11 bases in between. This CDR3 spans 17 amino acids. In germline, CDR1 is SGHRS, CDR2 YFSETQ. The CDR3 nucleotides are TGCGCCAGCAGCTTGAGGGACATCCCCTCTGGGGCCAACGTCCTGACTTTC. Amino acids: CASSLRDIPSGANVLTF. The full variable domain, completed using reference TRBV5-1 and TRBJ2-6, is KAGVTQTPRYLIKTRGQQVTLSCSPISGHRSVSWYQQTPGQGLQFLFEYFSETQRNKGNFPGRFSGRQFSNSRSEMNVSTLELGDSALYLCASSLRDIPSGANVLTFGAGSRLTVL.

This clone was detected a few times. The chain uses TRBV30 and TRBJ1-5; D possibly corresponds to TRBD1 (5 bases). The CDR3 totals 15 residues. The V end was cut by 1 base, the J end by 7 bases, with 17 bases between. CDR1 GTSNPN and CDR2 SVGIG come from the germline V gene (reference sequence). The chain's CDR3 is CAWSGLGQGEQPQHF. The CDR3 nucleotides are TGTGCCTGGAGTGGGCTGGGGCAGGGAGAACAGCCCCAGCATTTT.

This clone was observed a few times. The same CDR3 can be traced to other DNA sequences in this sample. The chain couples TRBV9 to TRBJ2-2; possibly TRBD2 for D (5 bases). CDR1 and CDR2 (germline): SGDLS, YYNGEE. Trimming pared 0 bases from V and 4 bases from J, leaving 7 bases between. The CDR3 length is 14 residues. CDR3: CASSVAGGTGELFF. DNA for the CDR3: TGTGCCAGCAGCGTAGCAGGAGGCACCGGGGAGCTGTTTTTT. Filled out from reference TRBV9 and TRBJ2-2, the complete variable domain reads DSGVTQTPKHLITATGQRVTLRCSPRSGDLSVYWYQQSLDQGLQFLIQYYNGEERAKGNILERFSAQQFPDLHSELNLSSLELGDSALYFCASSVAGGTGELFFGEGSRLTVL.

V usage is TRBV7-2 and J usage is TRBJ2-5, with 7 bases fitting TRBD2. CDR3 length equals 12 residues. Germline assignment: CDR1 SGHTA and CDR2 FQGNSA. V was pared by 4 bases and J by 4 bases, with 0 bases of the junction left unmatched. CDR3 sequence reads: CASSSGGETQYF. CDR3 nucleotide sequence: TGTGCCAGCAGCTCGGGAGGAGAGACCCAGTACTTC.

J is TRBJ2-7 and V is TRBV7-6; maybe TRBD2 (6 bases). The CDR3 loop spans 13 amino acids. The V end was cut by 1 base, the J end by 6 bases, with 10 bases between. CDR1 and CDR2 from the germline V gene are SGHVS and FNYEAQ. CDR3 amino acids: CASSLDRGSEQYF. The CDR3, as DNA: TGTGCCAGCAGCTTAGATCGGGGGTCCGAGCAGTACTTC.

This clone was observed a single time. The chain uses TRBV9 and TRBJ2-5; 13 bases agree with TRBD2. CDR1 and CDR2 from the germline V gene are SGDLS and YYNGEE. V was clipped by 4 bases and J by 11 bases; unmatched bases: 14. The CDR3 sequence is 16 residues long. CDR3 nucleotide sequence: TGTGCCAGCAGCCCCCACCCCGGGACTAGCGGGACGTTTCAGTACTTC. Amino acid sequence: CASSPHPGTSGTFQYF.

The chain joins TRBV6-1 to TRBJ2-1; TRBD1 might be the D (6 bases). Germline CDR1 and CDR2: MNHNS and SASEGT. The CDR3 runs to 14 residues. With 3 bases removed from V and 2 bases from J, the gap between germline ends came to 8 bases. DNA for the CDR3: TGTGCCAGCAGTGAGAGGACAGCCTACAATGAGCAGTTCTTC. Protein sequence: CASSERTAYNEQFF.

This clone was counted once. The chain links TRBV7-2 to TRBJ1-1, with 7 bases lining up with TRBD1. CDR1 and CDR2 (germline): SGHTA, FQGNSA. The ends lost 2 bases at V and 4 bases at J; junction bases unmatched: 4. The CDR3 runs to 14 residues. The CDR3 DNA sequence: TGTGCCAGCAGCTTAACAGGGGAGGCCACTGAAGCTTTCTTT. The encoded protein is CASSLTGEATEAFF.

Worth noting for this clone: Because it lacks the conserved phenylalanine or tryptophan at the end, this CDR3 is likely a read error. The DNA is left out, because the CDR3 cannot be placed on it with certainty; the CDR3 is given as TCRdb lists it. The CDR3 loop reads CASSLPDLRDWVV. The genes are TRBV5-4 and TRBJ1-1. Per germline, CDR1 SGHNT and CDR2 YYREEE (reference sequence). The CDR3 length is 13 residues, termini included.

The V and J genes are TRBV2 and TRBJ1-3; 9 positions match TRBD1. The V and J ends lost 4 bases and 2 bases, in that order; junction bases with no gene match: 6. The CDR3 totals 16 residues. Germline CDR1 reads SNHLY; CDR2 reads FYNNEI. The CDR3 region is CASSAPRDRAGNTIYF. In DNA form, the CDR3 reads TGTGCCAGCAGTGCTCCCCGGGACAGGGCTGGAAACACCATATATTTT. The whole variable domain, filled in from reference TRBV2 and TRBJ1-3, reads EPEVTQTPSHQVTQMGQEVILRCVPISNHLYFYWYRQILGQKVEFLVSFYNNEISEKSEIFDDQFSVERPDGSNFTLKIRSTKLEDSAMYFCASSAPRDRAGNTIYFGEGSWLTVV.

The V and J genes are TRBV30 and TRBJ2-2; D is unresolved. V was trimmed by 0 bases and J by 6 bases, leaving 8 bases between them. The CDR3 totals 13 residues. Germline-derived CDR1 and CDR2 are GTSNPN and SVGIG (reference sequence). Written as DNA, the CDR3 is TGTGCCTGGAGTGTTGAAGGAGCCGGGGAGCTGTTTTTT. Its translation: CAWSVEGAGELFF.